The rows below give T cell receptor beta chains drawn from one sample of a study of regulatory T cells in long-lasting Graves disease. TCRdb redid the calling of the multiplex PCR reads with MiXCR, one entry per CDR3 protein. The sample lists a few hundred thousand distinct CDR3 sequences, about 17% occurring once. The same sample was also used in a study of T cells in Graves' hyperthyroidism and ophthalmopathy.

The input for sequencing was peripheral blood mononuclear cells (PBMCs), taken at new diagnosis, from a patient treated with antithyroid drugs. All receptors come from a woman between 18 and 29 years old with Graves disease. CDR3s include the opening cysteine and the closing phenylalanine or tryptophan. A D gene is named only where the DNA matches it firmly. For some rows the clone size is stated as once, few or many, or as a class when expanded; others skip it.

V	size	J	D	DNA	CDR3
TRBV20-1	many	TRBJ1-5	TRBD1	TGCAGTGCTAGGCTCGGCCAGGGGGCTTTTCAGCCCCAGCATTTT	CSARLGQGAFQPQHF
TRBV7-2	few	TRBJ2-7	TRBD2	TGTGCCAGCAGCTTATTGGGGGAGGGCGCCTACGAGCAGTACTTC	CASSLLGEGAYEQYF
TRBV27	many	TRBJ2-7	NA	TGTGCCAGCAGTTTAGAGGGTTTGGAGCAGTACTTC	CASSLEGLEQYF
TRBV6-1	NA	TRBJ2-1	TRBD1	TGTGCCAGCAGGTCTTCCGGGACAGGGGGCAATGAGCAGTTCTTC	CASRSSGTGGNEQFF
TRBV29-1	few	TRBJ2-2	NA	TGCAGCGTTGTGACGGGCCTTACGACCGGGGAGCTGTTTTTT	CSVVTGLTTGELFF
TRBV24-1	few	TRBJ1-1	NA	TGTGCCACGTCGGATTACCTGAACACTGAAGCTTTCTTT	CATSDYLNTEAFF
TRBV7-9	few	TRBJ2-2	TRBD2	TGTGCCAGCAGCAGGGGACTAGCGGGAGTTACCGGGGAGCTGTTTTTT	CASSRGLAGVTGELFF
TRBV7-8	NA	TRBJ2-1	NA	TGTGCCAGCAGCTTAGAACCGTCGGAAAGGGTGCAGTTCTTC	CASSLEPSERVQFF
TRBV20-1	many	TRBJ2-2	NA	TGCAGTGCTTGGGACGGGAACACCGGGGAGCTGTTTTTT	CSAWDGNTGELFF
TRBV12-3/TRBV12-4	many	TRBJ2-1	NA	TGTGCCAGCAGTCCGAATCCCACGGGAACCTACAATGAGCAGTTCTTC	CASSPNPTGTYNEQFF
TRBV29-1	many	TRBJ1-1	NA	TGCAGCGTTGACTGGGGAAACACTGAAGCTTTCTTT	CSVDWGNTEAFF
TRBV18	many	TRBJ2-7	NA	TGTGCCAGCTCACCGCGGGACAGACGAATCTACGAGCAGTACTTC	CASSPRDRRIYEQYF
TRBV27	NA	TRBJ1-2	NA	TGTGCCAGCAGTCCCGCTCCTGGGGCGTCCAACTATGGCTACACCTTC	CASSPAPGASNYGYTF
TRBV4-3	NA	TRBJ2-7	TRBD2	TGCGCCGGCAGCCAAGATGGAGCCGGAACTTTGGCGGGAGGGCCTGACGAGCAGTACTTC	CAGSQDGAGTLAGGPDEQYF
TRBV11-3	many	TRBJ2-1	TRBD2	TGTGCCAGCAGCTTAGCCGTAGCGGGAGGCTACAATGAGCAGTTCTTC	CASSLAVAGGYNEQFF
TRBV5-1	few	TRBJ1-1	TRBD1	TGCGCCAGCTCGCGACAGGGTGATGAAGCTTTCTTT	CASSRQGDEAFF
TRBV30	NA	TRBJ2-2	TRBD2	TGTGCCTGGAGTGATGGCGGGAGGGACACCGGGGAGCTGTTTTTT	CAWSDGGRDTGELFF
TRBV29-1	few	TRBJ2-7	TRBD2	TGCAGCGTTGAAGATTTGGCTAGCGGACCCTACGAGCAGTACTTC	CSVEDLASGPYEQYF
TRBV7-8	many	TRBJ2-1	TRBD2	TGTGCCAGCAGCTTACTAGCGGAATCCTACAATGAGCAGTTCTTC	CASSLLAESYNEQFF
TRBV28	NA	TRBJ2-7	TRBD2	TGTGCCACCGTTCAACTCGGGGCGGGAGGATACTTC	CATVQLGAGGYF
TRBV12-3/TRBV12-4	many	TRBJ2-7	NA	TGTGCCAGCAGTTTACAGGGTGGGAGCTACGAGCAGTACTTC	CASSLQGGSYEQYF
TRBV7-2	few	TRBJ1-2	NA	TGTGCCAGCTCTTATCTGGGGGGCTACACCTTC	CASSYLGGYTF
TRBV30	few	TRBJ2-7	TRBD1	TGTGCCTGGAGGCCAATGGACAGGAATAGCGTCTACGAGCAGTACTTC	CAWRPMDRNSVYEQYF